The 28 T cell receptor beta chains in this list originate from one sample, sequenced in a study of identical twins. Each CDR3 protein gets one entry after TCRdb re-called the 5' RACE reads with MiXCR. This sample has approximately 190,000 distinct CDR3 sequences; about a sixth occur once, and the top ten carry 35% to 45%. The same data also contributed to another study, on T cells expressing NK-cell markers.

The sample was CD8+ T cells sorted from blood. The receptors stem from a woman aged 18-30 years in good health.

The genes are TRBV29-1 and TRBJ1-2; possibly TRBD1 for D (5 bases). V dropped 5 bases and J dropped 4 bases, with 20 bases sitting between them. CDR1 is SQVTM, CDR2 ANQGSEA, per germline. CDR3 size: 15 residues. This CDR3 is CSVPGDRAGPYGYTF. DNA for the CDR3: TGCAGCGTTCCGGGGGATAGGGCCGGTCCCTATGGCTACACCTTC.

V and J are TRBV7-8 and TRBJ2-3, with 12 bases that match TRBD2. The CDR3 consists of 17 residues. Per germline, CDR1 SGHVS and CDR2 FQNEAQ. The junction had 8 bases not matched to a gene; V was cut back by 5 bases and J by 2 bases. CDR3 bases: TGTGCCAGCAGCCCGGGGACTAGCGGGCCCATCACAGATACGCAGTATTTT. Protein product: CASSPGTSGPITDTQYF.

This clonotype was seen only a few times. V is TRBV6-2 or TRBV6-3 and J is TRBJ2-1, with TRBD2 matching over 14 bases. There are 14 residues in the CDR3. V trimming: 8 bases; J trimming: 6 bases; junction bases outside the gene matches: 3. Germline V gene lookup returns CDR1 MNHEY and CDR2 SVGEGT. In DNA, the CDR3 is TGTGCCAGCTTGGGACTAGCGGGGGCCAATGAGCAGTTCTTC. Translating gives CASLGLAGANEQFF.

The CDR3 coding sequence is TGTGCCAGCAGCAGCGGGGGGGACTCCTACGAGCAGTACTTC. It is translated as CASSSGGDSYEQYF. The rearrangement joins TRBV9 to TRBJ2-7, with 10 positions matching TRBD2. The CDR3 has 14 amino acids. From germline, CDR1 is SGDLS and CDR2 YYNGEE. The V gene end was trimmed by 4 bases and the J gene end by 0 bases; junction bases not matched to a gene: 1.

This clonotype occurred many times. The chain couples TRBV27 to TRBJ2-7, with TRBD1 matching over 7 bases. The CDR3 consists of 12 residues. V was clipped by 8 bases and J by 2 bases; unmatched bases: 3. The germline CDR1 and CDR2 sequences are MNHEY and SMNVEV (reference sequence). CDR3 amino acids: CASGTAPYEQYF. As DNA, the CDR3 is TGTGCCAGCGGGACAGCTCCCTACGAGCAGTACTTC.

V and J are TRBV7-3 and TRBJ1-1; 7 positions match TRBD1. J was trimmed by 4 bases and V by 1 base; bases with no gene match: 12. The CDR3 runs to 17 residues. Looked up from germline, CDR1 is SGHTA and CDR2 is FQGTGA. CDR3 loop: CASSLIPGGVVGTEAFF. The CDR3 bases are TGTGCCAGCAGCTTAATCCCAGGGGGGGTTGTAGGCACTGAAGCTTTCTTT.

The chain recombines TRBV19 with TRBJ2-1; 11 bases align to TRBD2. V trimming: 6 bases; J trimming: 3 bases; junction bases outside the gene matches: 4. CDR1 and CDR2 (germline): LNHDA, SQIVND (reference sequence). This CDR3 comprises 15 residues. CDR3 loop: CASSYLAGGYNEQFF. Written as DNA, the CDR3 is TGTGCCAGTAGCTATCTAGCGGGAGGCTACAATGAGCAGTTCTTC.

The chain recombines TRBV6-5 with TRBJ1-1, with D possibly being TRBD1 (5 bases). The V gene lost 5 bases and the J gene lost 8 bases, with 9 bases spanning the gap. Germline lookup yields CDR1 MNHEY and CDR2 SVGAGI. The CDR3 covers 11 residues. CDR3: CASSEGIEAFF. The CDR3 DNA is TGTGCCAGCAGTGAGGGGATAGAAGCTTTCTTT.

The sample holds a few counts of this clonotype. The chain joins TRBV27 to TRBJ2-7; 10 bases align to TRBD1. Unmatched junction bases numbered 12, after V lost 3 bases and J lost 4 bases. Germline V lookup: CDR1 MNHEY, CDR2 SMNVEV (reference sequence). CDR3 size: 17 residues. CDR3 residues: CASSFLSTGGPLYEQYF. The CDR3 DNA reads as TGTGCCAGCAGTTTTCTGTCGACAGGGGGCCCACTTTACGAGCAGTACTTC.

CDR3 region: CASSLSREGSYEQYF. CDR3 nucleotide sequence: TGTGCCAGCAGTTTATCGCGGGAGGGCTCCTACGAGCAGTACTTC. The V call is TRBV27, the J call TRBJ2-7, with TRBD2 matching over 9 bases. Trimming cost V 0 bases and J 0 bases; bases outside gene matches: 0. CDR1 MNHEY and CDR2 SMNVEV come from the germline V gene (reference sequence). There are 15 residues in the CDR3.

CDR3 amino acids: CSARDSHPTSGRTYNEQFF. The CDR3 nucleotides read TGCAGTGCTAGAGATAGCCACCCGACTAGCGGGAGGACCTACAATGAGCAGTTCTTC. The chain uses TRBV20-1 and TRBJ2-1; 13 nucleotides align to TRBD2. The V gene end was trimmed by 0 bases and the J gene end by 2 bases; junction bases not matched to a gene: 10. CDR1 and CDR2 from the germline V gene are DFQATT and SNEGSKA (reference sequence). This CDR3 is built from 19 residues.

This clonotype was counted between two and nine times. The rearrangement links TRBV12-3 or TRBV12-4 to TRBJ2-2; D may match TRBD1 or TRBD2 (5 bases each). V dropped 4 bases and J dropped 1 base, with 13 bases sitting between them. The CDR3 spans 16 residues. The CDR3 spells CASSSTRDGNTGELFF. DNA for the CDR3: TGTGCCAGCAGTTCAACACGGGACGGGAACACCGGGGAGCTGTTTTTT.

This clonotype showed up just a few times. This rearrangement joins TRBV29-1 to TRBJ2-1; 8 bases map to TRBD2. From germline, CDR1 is SQVTM and CDR2 ANQGSEA. V lost 1 base to trimming and J lost 12 bases; unmatched junction nucleotides: 20. CDR3 length equals 17 residues. CDR3 sequence: CSVEGTVGGGQRFGQFF. The CDR3 coding sequence is TGCAGCGTTGAAGGGACAGTCGGCGGGGGGCAAAGATTCGGGCAGTTCTTC.

The rearrangement uses TRBV4-2 and TRBJ2-1, with 10 bases fitting TRBD2. From germline, CDR1 is LGHNA and CDR2 YNFKEQ. CDR3 size: 16 residues. V was pared by 4 bases and J by 2 bases, with 5 bases of the junction left unmatched. In DNA form, the CDR3 reads TGTGCCAGCAGCCTCCGGACTAGCGGTCCCTACAATGAGCAGTTCTTC. Residues: CASSLRTSGPYNEQFF.

The chain carries TRBV9 and TRBJ2-7, with D uncertain. CDR1 and CDR2 (germline): SGDLS, YYNGEE. Trimming removed 2 bases at V and 3 bases at J, with 9 bases between. The CDR3 spans 13 residues. CDR3 nucleotide sequence: TGTGCCAGCAGCGTCGGCCCGCTCTACGAGCAGTACTTC. Translating it yields CASSVGPLYEQYF.

This clonotype came up a few times. The V call is TRBV7-6, the J call TRBJ1-1, with TRBD1 identical over 9 bases. The CDR3 consists of 15 residues. J was trimmed by 0 bases and V by 5 bases; bases with no gene match: 4. Germline V gives CDR1 SGHVS, CDR2 FNYEAQ. CDR3 coding DNA: TGTGCCAGCAGCCCCGGACAGGGGTTGAACACTGAAGCTTTCTTT. This gives the protein CASSPGQGLNTEAFF.

The genes are TRBV5-6 and TRBJ1-4; D possibly corresponds to TRBD1 (6 bases). CDR1 and CDR2 (germline): SGHDT, YYEEEE. V was shortened by 4 bases and J by 6 bases, with 19 bases between the two germline ends. CDR3 size: 16 residues. CDR3 DNA sequence: TGTGCCAGCAGCATGGAGCAGGGGCGCGCTTATGAAAAACTGTTTTTT. Amino acid sequence: CASSMEQGRAYEKLFF.

This clonotype has only a few counts. The chain recombines TRBV6-1 with TRBJ1-3; tentatively, D is TRBD1 (5 bases). V was pared by 6 bases and J by 0 bases, with 9 bases between. The CDR3 covers 14 residues. From germline, CDR1 is MNHNS and CDR2 SASEGT. For the CDR3, the DNA is TGTGCCAGCAGCATACAGGACTCTGGAAACACCATATATTTT. It is translated as CASSIQDSGNTIYF.

This clonotype was picked up a small number of times. J is TRBJ1-2 and V is TRBV5-1; D uncertain. Trimming removed 3 bases from V and 8 bases from J, with 20 bases in between. CDR3 length: 15 amino acids. Germline assignment: CDR1 SGHRS and CDR2 YFSETQ. The CDR3 sequence: CASSSQVQDGRGYTF. CDR3 nucleotide sequence: TGCGCCAGCAGCTCACAAGTCCAGGACGGGCGGGGCTACACCTTC.

This clonotype was found a few times. J is TRBJ2-5 and V is TRBV6-2 or TRBV6-3, with 11 bases matching TRBD1. Germline CDR1 and CDR2: MNHEY and SVGEGT. The CDR3 totals 17 residues. The V segment lost 5 bases and the J segment 5 bases; nucleotides outside the gene matches: 13. CDR3 nucleotide sequence: TGTGCCAGCAGTGAGTTGCGGGGACAGGGGGTCGGTGAGACCCAGTACTTC. This sequence encodes CASSELRGQGVGETQYF.

In DNA, the CDR3 is TGTGCCAGCAGCTTAGGGTGGGAGACCCAGTACTTC. Translated: CASSLGWETQYF. The chain has TRBV7-9 and TRBJ2-5; D uncertain. This CDR3 is built from 12 residues. Per germline, CDR1 SEHNR and CDR2 FQNEAQ (reference sequence). V was pared by 1 base and J by 5 bases, with 5 bases between.

This clonotype was counted ten times or more. The chain combines TRBV29-1 with TRBJ2-1; TRBD2 agrees at 10 bases. CDR3 length: 17 amino acids. Germline CDR1 reads SQVTM; CDR2 reads ANQGSEA. V was clipped by 1 base and J by 5 bases; unmatched bases: 11. Written as DNA, the CDR3 is TGCAGCGTTGAAGGGGAGGGTAGCGGGAGGCGAAACAATGAGCAGTTCTTC. Translation gives CSVEGEGSGRRNNEQFF.

This clonotype occurred a few times. The V and J genes are TRBV16 and TRBJ1-2; 8 bases fit TRBD1. Trimming took 4 bases from V and 4 from J; bases not matched to a gene: 11. Germline V gene data show CDR1 as KGHSY and CDR2 as FQNENV. This CDR3 spans 16 amino acids. CDR3 amino acids: CASSLSTGASSYGYTF. Here the CDR3 DNA reads TGTGCCAGCAGCCTGTCGACAGGGGCTTCCAGCTATGGCTACACCTTC.

This chain links TRBV7-9 with TRBJ2-1; the D is unclear. Trimming shortened V by 6 bases and J by 2 bases, and 11 bases separated the two germline ends. The CDR3 covers 14 residues. In germline, CDR1 is SEHNR, CDR2 FQNEAQ (reference sequence). The CDR3 sequence is CASRETQAYNEQFF. DNA for the CDR3: TGTGCCAGCAGGGAGACTCAAGCCTACAATGAGCAGTTCTTC.

Turning to this clonotype: An end of the junction does not agree with germline; a read error may underlie this. The chain uses TRBV29-1 and TRBJ2-2, with TRBD1 matching 10 bases. This CDR3 region has 13 residues. Germline CDR1 and CDR2: SQVTM and ANQGSEA. CDR3 nucleotides: TGCAGCGTGCAGGACAGGGGGAGCGGGGAGCTGTGTTTT. This sequence encodes CSVQDRGSGELCF.

This clonotype was counted a few times. The V and J genes are TRBV7-9 and TRBJ2-5; D may be TRBD1 (6 bases). The CDR3 covers 16 residues. Germline-derived CDR1 and CDR2 are SEHNR and FQNEAQ (reference sequence). Trimming shortened V by 7 bases and J by 4 bases, and 22 bases separated the two germline ends. CDR3 in amino acids: CASTSGAGADRETQYF. DNA of the CDR3: TGTGCCAGCACCAGTGGAGCAGGGGCTGACCGAGAGACCCAGTACTTC.

This clonotype showed up just a few times. The chain is built from TRBV5-1 and TRBJ2-3, with D possibly matching TRBD1 (6 bases). Deletions cut 2 bases from V and 6 bases from J, with 13 bases between. There are 14 residues in the CDR3. Germline V gives CDR1 SGHRS, CDR2 YFSETQ. The CDR3 loop reads CASSLVGALDTQYF. CDR3 DNA sequence: TGCGCCAGCAGCTTAGTGGGGGCCCTCGATACGCAGTATTTT.

The rearrangement links TRBV6-2 or TRBV6-3 to TRBJ2-1, with D perhaps matching TRBD2 (5 bases). CDR1 and CDR2 (germline): MNHEY, SVGEGT. The V end lost 3 bases, the J end lost 9 bases, and 18 bases lay between the germline ends. The CDR3 extends over 15 amino acids. The CDR3 DNA sequence: TGTGCCAGCAGTTATAGGACTCCTCTTGGCGGTGAGCAGTTCTTC. Its translation is CASSYRTPLGGEQFF.